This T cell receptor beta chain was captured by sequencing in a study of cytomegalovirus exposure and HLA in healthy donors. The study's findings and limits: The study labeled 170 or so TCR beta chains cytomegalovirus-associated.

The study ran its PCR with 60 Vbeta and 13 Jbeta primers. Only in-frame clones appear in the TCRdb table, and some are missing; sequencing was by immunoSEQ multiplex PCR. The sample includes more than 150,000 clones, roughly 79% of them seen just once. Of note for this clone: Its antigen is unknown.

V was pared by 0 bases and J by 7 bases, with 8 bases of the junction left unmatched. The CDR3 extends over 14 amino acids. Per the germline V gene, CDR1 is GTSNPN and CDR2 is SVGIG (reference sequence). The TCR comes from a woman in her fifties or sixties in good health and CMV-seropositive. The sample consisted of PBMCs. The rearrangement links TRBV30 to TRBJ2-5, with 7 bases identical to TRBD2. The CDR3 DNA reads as TGTGCCTGGAGTGTAAAGGCGGGGAGGGGGACCCAGTACTTC. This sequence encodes CAWSVKAGRGTQYF. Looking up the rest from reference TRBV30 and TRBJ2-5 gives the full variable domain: SQTIHQWPATLVQPVGSPLSLECTVEGTSNPNLYWYRQAAGRGLQLLFYSVGIGQISSEVPQNLSASRPQDRQFILSSKKLLLSDSGFYLCAWSVKAGRGTQYFGPGTRLLVL.